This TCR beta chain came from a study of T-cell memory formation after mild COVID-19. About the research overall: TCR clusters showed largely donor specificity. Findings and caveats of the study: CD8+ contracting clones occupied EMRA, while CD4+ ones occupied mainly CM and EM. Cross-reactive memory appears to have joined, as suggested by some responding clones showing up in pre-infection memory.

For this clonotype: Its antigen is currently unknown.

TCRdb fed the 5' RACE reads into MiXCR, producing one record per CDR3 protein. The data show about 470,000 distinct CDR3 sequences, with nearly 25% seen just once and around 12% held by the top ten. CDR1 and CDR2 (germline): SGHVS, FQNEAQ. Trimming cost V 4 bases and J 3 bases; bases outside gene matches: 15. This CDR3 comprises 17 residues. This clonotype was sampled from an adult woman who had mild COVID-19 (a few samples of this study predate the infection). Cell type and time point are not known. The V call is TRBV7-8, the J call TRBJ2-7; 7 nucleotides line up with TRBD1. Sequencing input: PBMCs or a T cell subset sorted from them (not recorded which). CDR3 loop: CASSSDRLPSNSYEQYF. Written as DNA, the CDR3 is TGTGCCAGCAGCTCGGACAGGCTCCCATCTAATAGCTACGAGCAGTACTTC.